Reported below is one T cell receptor (beta chain). Its antigen is unknown. This sample was included in a study of cytomegalovirus exposure and HLA in healthy donors. Study as a whole: Among the 400 or so donors who were genotyped, about 80% fell in the genetic ancestry cluster that is associated with self-reported Caucasian donors.

Use of 60 Vbeta and 13 Jbeta primers characterized the PCR. This table comes from immunoSEQ multiplex PCR, and its TCRdb copy is limited to in-frame clones, with some not included. Of over 120,000 clones listed, around 78% were seen once; the top ten hold around 2.5%. Study-wide findings and caveats: Researchers had no immune exposure information except CMV serostatus available.

CDR3 length: 12 amino acids. Trimming removed 6 bases from V and 5 bases from J; junction bases left unmatched: 4. The germline V gene has CDR1 WNHNN and CDR2 SYGVQD (reference sequence). The gene calls are TRBV10-1 and TRBJ2-7, with 7 bases aligning to TRBD1. Sequenced sample: PBMCs. The receptor comes from a woman younger than 30 in good health and CMV-seropositive. CDR3 sequence: CASRGQLDEQYF. The CDR3 nucleotides are TGCGCCAGCAGGGGACAGCTAGACGAGCAGTACTTC.